The 10 T cell receptor beta chains listed next were all sequenced from one sample in a study of Graves' ophthalmopathy and Graves' hyperthyroidism. Amplification of TCR beta CDR3 regions used RNA transcripts. HTBI-primed RT-PCR formed the first round, and a multiplex PCR formed the second. TCRdb reanalysed the multiplex PCR reads using MiXCR and keeps one entry per CDR3 protein. Of 900,000 to 1,200,000 distinct CDR3 sequences listed, roughly 35% were seen once; the top ten hold 11%. Sample: peripheral blood or thyroid tissue (not recorded which). The receptors come from an adult man with Graves' hyperthyroidism.

Ten or more counts support this clonotype. The CDR3: CSVEIFDGYTF. The CDR3 DNA reads as TGCAGCGTTGAAATCTTCGATGGCTACACCTTC. This chain uses TRBV29-1 with TRBJ1-2; D unresolved. CDR1 and CDR2 from the germline V gene are SQVTM and ANQGSEA. The V gene lost 2 bases and the J gene lost 6 bases, with 7 bases spanning the gap. The CDR3 is made up of 11 amino acids.

The chain is built from TRBV5-1 and TRBJ1-2; D may be TRBD1 (5 bases). Trimming took 8 bases from V and 3 from J, leaving 20 bases between them. Germline loops: CDR1 SGHRS, CDR2 YFSETQ. The CDR3 has 15 residues. The CDR3 region is CARPRDVGGDYGYTF. The DNA for the CDR3 is TGCGCCAGACCCCGGGATGTCGGGGGGGACTATGGCTACACCTTC.

This sequence joins TRBV28 and TRBJ2-7; D may correspond to TRBD1 or TRBD2 (5 bases each). V lost 8 bases, J lost 0 bases, and 17 bases lay in between. CDR1 MDHEN and CDR2 SYDVKM come from the germline V gene. The CDR3 extends over 15 amino acids. The CDR3 here is CASYRDPASSYEQYF. CDR3 nucleotide sequence: TGTGCCAGCTACCGGGACCCAGCGAGCTCCTACGAGCAGTACTTC. The variable domain in full, with the rest retrieved from reference TRBV28 and TRBJ2-7, is DVKVTQSSRYLVKRTGEKVFLECVQDMDHENMFWYRQDPGLGLRLIYFSYDVKMKEKGDIPEGYSVSREKKERFSLILESASTNQTSMYLCASYRDPASSYEQYFGPGTRLTVT.

Note on this clonotype: A read error may explain this, as a much larger clone is one base away. J is TRBJ2-7 and V is TRBV6-2 or TRBV6-3; tentative D call: TRBD1 (6 bases). This CDR3 is built from 12 residues. Germline-derived CDR1 and CDR2 are MNHEY and SVGEGT. Trimming left V 10 bases short and J 3 bases short, with 13 bases between. The chain's CDR3 is CATRDNYYEQYF. CDR3 sequence (DNA): TGTGCCACCCGGGACAACTACTACGAGCAGTACTTC.

This clonotype was observed many times. This chain links TRBV10-3 with TRBJ2-7; 7 bases line up with TRBD1. The germline gives CDR1 ENHRY, CDR2 SYGVKD. After removal of 6 bases from V and 1 base from J, the junction contained 3 bases not matched to a gene. The length of the CDR3 is 13 residues. As DNA, the CDR3 is TGTGCCATCAGGGACAGGACATCCTACGAGCAGTACTTC. Translating it yields CAIRDRTSYEQYF.

Ten or more counts support this clonotype. The rearrangement uses TRBV10-1 and TRBJ2-7; tentatively, D is TRBD1 (6 bases). V was cut by 10 bases and J by 3 bases, with 25 bases left in between. CDR3 length: 16 amino acids. Looked up from germline, CDR1 is WNHNN and CDR2 is SYGVQD (reference sequence). This CDR3 reads CATRTEVALDLYEQYF. CDR3 in DNA: TGCGCCACCAGGACAGAAGTCGCCCTCGACCTCTACGAGCAGTACTTC.

This clonotype has at least ten counts. V gene TRBV7-6 combines with J gene TRBJ2-2; possibly TRBD1 or TRBD2 for D (5 bases each). There are 13 residues in the CDR3. Germline CDR1 SGHVS, CDR2 FNYEAQ. V was trimmed by 5 bases and J by 7 bases, leaving 11 bases between them. CDR3 DNA: TGTGCCAGCAGCCTCAAGAGGGGCGGGGAGCTGTTTTTT. Translation gives CASSLKRGGELFF.

This clonotype was recorded at least ten times. This chain's CDR3 is CASQSPTEASDEQYF. Here the CDR3 DNA reads TGTGCCAGCCAATCCCCGACAGAGGCGTCGGACGAGCAGTACTTC. The V and J genes are TRBV7-9 and TRBJ2-7, with D perhaps matching TRBD1 (5 bases). V lost 8 bases and J lost 5, with 22 bases in between. Per the germline V gene, CDR1 is SEHNR and CDR2 is FQNEAQ (reference sequence). The CDR3 extends over 15 amino acids.

The chain employs TRBV5-1 and TRBJ2-2, with 12 bases that match TRBD2. Germline trimming cut 4 bases from V and 0 bases from J; bases unmatched to any gene: 10. This CDR3 has 19 residues. Germline CDR1 is SGHRS and CDR2 is YFSETQ. CDR3 region: CASSPRTSGIGPNTGELFF. DNA of the CDR3: TGCGCCAGCAGCCCAAGGACTAGCGGGATAGGTCCGAACACCGGGGAGCTGTTTTTT.

A note on this clonotype: The junction shows a germline mismatch at one end, possibly a read error. The chain employs TRBV19 and TRBJ1-1; 11 nucleotides agree with TRBD1. The CDR3 is made up of 17 amino acids. Germline CDR1 LNHDA, CDR2 SQIVND (reference sequence). The CDR3 sequence is CASSPWDRGVMNAEAFF. The CDR3 bases are TGTGCCAGCTCCCCCTGGGACAGGGGGGTAATGAACGCTGAAGCTTTCTTT.